This T cell receptor (beta chain) was retrieved from a study of control samples from healthy donors and cancer patients. TCRdb's table, derived via immunoSEQ multiplex PCR, lists solely in-frame clones and lacks some. The sample yields about 120,000 clones, around 88% seen once. Germline assignment: CDR1 MNHNS and CDR2 SASEGT. CDR3 length: 13 residues. With 3 bases removed from V and 9 bases from J, the gap between germline ends came to 12 bases. This clone showed up many times. The TCR sequence derives from a man aged 35 to 55 in good health. This chain connects TRBV6-1 to TRBJ1-5; D gene uncertain. Sequenced material: blood. CDR3 protein: CASSEDGWGPQHF. The CDR3, as DNA: TGTGCCAGCAGTGAGGATGGGTGGGGGCCCCAGCATTTT.